This is a list of T cell receptor beta chains from one sample in a study of blood T cells in healthy people across ages. TCRdb processed the 5' RACE reads anew with MiXCR; each CDR3 protein has one entry. The table records 1.5 million to 2 million distinct CDR3 sequences, roughly 30% of them present only once. The material sequenced was blood. These receptors all stem from a woman younger than 45 in good health. The CDR3 runs from the conserved cysteine through the conserved F or W. Each record gives: CDR3 DNA, CDR3 protein, V gene, J gene, D gene, clone size. A D gene is named only where the DNA matches it firmly. Expanded clones are given a class, and other clones once, few, many or no size at all.

cdr3_nt: TGTGCCAGCAGTGAAACCGCGTCCTACAATGAGCAGTTCTTC
cdr3_aa: CASSETASYNEQFF
v_call: TRBV2
j_call: TRBJ2-1
d_call: .
clone_size: few

cdr3_nt: TGTGCCAGCAGCTTATCCCGACTAGCGGGAGTCTACAATGAGCAGTACTTC
cdr3_aa: CASSLSRLAGVYNEQYF
v_call: TRBV11-1
j_call: TRBJ2-7
d_call: TRBD2
clone_size: .

cdr3_nt: TGTGCCAGCAGCCAAGTTGGAGGGGGCGCGCCGCGGAAACTGTTTTTT
cdr3_aa: CASSQVGGGAPRKLFF
v_call: TRBV4-2
j_call: TRBJ1-4
d_call: TRBD1
clone_size: .

cdr3_nt: TGCAGTGCTAGTCGCCGGGACAGCGCTTTCTTT
cdr3_aa: CSASRRDSAFF
v_call: TRBV20-1
j_call: TRBJ1-1
d_call: TRBD1
clone_size: .

cdr3_nt: TGTGCCAGCAGCTTAGCTGGCAGGAGGGTCACAGATACGCAGTATTTT
cdr3_aa: CASSLAGRRVTDTQYF
v_call: TRBV7-2
j_call: TRBJ2-3
d_call: .
clone_size: once

cdr3_nt: TGTGCCAGCAGCCATCTCCGGGATTACGAGCAGTACTTC
cdr3_aa: CASSHLRDYEQYF
v_call: TRBV3-1
j_call: TRBJ2-7
d_call: .
clone_size: .

cdr3_nt: TGTGCTAGTGGTTTGTTTCAGGGCCGTCTCAGCACAGATACGCAGTATTTT
cdr3_aa: CASGLFQGRLSTDTQYF
v_call: TRBV12-5
j_call: TRBJ2-3
d_call: .
clone_size: few

cdr3_nt: TGCAGTGCTAGAGTCGGCCAGCACACAGACACGCAGTATTTT
cdr3_aa: CSARVGQHTDTQYF
v_call: TRBV20-1
j_call: TRBJ2-3
d_call: .
clone_size: .

cdr3_nt: TGCAGTGCTAGAGACGCCGGAGGGGGCGCGGGTGGCTACACCTTC
cdr3_aa: CSARDAGGGAGGYTF
v_call: TRBV20-1
j_call: TRBJ1-2
d_call: TRBD1
clone_size: .

cdr3_nt: TGTGCCAGCAGCCAAGATGGCATTGAGCAGTACTTC
cdr3_aa: CASSQDGIEQYF
v_call: TRBV3-1
j_call: TRBJ2-7
d_call: .
clone_size: .

cdr3_nt: TGCAGTGCTAGAGATCTGAAGGGGACTAGCGGGGGGGCGAGCTCCTACAATGAGCAGTTCTTC
cdr3_aa: CSARDLKGTSGGASSYNEQFF
v_call: TRBV20-1
j_call: TRBJ2-1
d_call: TRBD2
clone_size: few

cdr3_nt: TGTGCCAGCAGCTTCCCCCTAATGTCTGGGACTCTAAAAGGGACCCAGTACTTC
cdr3_aa: CASSFPLMSGTLKGTQYF
v_call: TRBV7-8
j_call: TRBJ2-5
d_call: .
clone_size: .

cdr3_nt: TGTGCCAGCAGCCTACAGGGGGCGGTGAGGGTGGAAGAGACCCAGTACTTC
cdr3_aa: CASSLQGAVRVEETQYF
v_call: TRBV28
j_call: TRBJ2-5
d_call: TRBD1
clone_size: .

cdr3_nt: TGCAGTGCTAGAAGCCTAGCTGACACAGATACGCAGTATTTT
cdr3_aa: CSARSLADTDTQYF
v_call: TRBV20-1
j_call: TRBJ2-3
d_call: .
clone_size: .

cdr3_nt: TGTGCCAGCAGCCCCCCAAAGAGTAGCGGGCGCTACGAGCGGTACTTC
cdr3_aa: CASSPPKSSGRYERYF
v_call: TRBV9
j_call: TRBJ2-7
d_call: TRBD2
clone_size: .

cdr3_nt: TGTGCCTCCAGCGGGGGACAGGGGTCAGTCAATGAGCAGTTCTTC
cdr3_aa: CASSGGQGSVNEQFF
v_call: TRBV4-2
j_call: TRBJ2-1
d_call: TRBD1
clone_size: .

cdr3_nt: TGTGCCAGCACCCTAGCGGGAGGTGGTGAGCAGTTCTTC
cdr3_aa: CASTLAGGGEQFF
v_call: TRBV7-3
j_call: TRBJ2-1
d_call: TRBD2
clone_size: .

cdr3_nt: TGCGCCAGCAGCTTGGAATCGTTAGACTCGGATACGCAGTATTTT
cdr3_aa: CASSLESLDSDTQYF
v_call: TRBV5-1
j_call: TRBJ2-3
d_call: .
clone_size: .

cdr3_nt: TGTGCCAGCAGATCGACAATCAGGGGCACAGATACGCAGTATTTT
cdr3_aa: CASRSTIRGTDTQYF
v_call: TRBV6-1
j_call: TRBJ2-3
d_call: .
clone_size: .

cdr3_nt: TGTGCCAGCAGCGCTAGGGACAGAAGTAACTATGGCTACACCTTC
cdr3_aa: CASSARDRSNYGYTF
v_call: TRBV9
j_call: TRBJ1-2
d_call: TRBD1
clone_size: .

cdr3_nt: TGTGCCAGCAGCTTATGGGAGGCGCGGGAGACCCAGTACTTC
cdr3_aa: CASSLWEARETQYF
v_call: TRBV11-2
j_call: TRBJ2-5
d_call: .
clone_size: .

cdr3_nt: TGTGCCAGCAGCCCCATTGCCACCGGGGAGCTGTTTTTT
cdr3_aa: CASSPIATGELFF
v_call: TRBV12-3/TRBV12-4
j_call: TRBJ2-2
d_call: .
clone_size: .

cdr3_nt: TGCAGTGCTAGTTTTGGCGGGCGCTCCTACGAGCAGTACTTC
cdr3_aa: CSASFGGRSYEQYF
v_call: TRBV20-1
j_call: TRBJ2-7
d_call: .
clone_size: .

cdr3_nt: TGTGCCAGCAGTTACTCCCAGGGTAATTTTGGCTACACCTTC
cdr3_aa: CASSYSQGNFGYTF
v_call: TRBV6-5
j_call: TRBJ1-2
d_call: .
clone_size: .

cdr3_nt: TGTGCCAGCAGAAACATGGGATCCACTGAAGCTTTCTTT
cdr3_aa: CASRNMGSTEAFF
v_call: TRBV6-5
j_call: TRBJ1-1
d_call: .
clone_size: .

cdr3_nt: TGTGCCAGCAGTGACTGGGGGTCCCACGGGGAGACCCAGTACTTC
cdr3_aa: CASSDWGSHGETQYF
v_call: TRBV6-1
j_call: TRBJ2-5
d_call: .
clone_size: .

cdr3_nt: TGCGCCAGCAGCCACACGAACTATCTAGGGGGAGCTAATGAAAAACTGTTTTTT
cdr3_aa: CASSHTNYLGGANEKLFF
v_call: TRBV4-1
j_call: TRBJ1-4
d_call: .
clone_size: .

cdr3_nt: TGTGCCAGCAGCACAGGGACAGGGGAGACTCAGCCCCAGCATTTT
cdr3_aa: CASSTGTGETQPQHF
v_call: TRBV11-2
j_call: TRBJ1-5
d_call: TRBD1
clone_size: few

cdr3_nt: TGTGCCAGCAGTCTTCCAGGGAATCAGCACACCGGGGAGCTGTTTTTT
cdr3_aa: CASSLPGNQHTGELFF
v_call: TRBV12-3/TRBV12-4
j_call: TRBJ2-2
d_call: .
clone_size: .

cdr3_nt: TGTGCCAGCAGCTCTACAGGGGCCGGTGAAGCTTTCTTT
cdr3_aa: CASSSTGAGEAFF
v_call: TRBV7-6
j_call: TRBJ1-1
d_call: TRBD1
clone_size: few

cdr3_nt: TGTGCCAGCAGTTTCTCCACCCAAGAGACCCAGTACTTC
cdr3_aa: CASSFSTQETQYF
v_call: TRBV27
j_call: TRBJ2-5
d_call: .
clone_size: few

cdr3_nt: TGCGCCAGCAGCTTTAGCCCTCAGGAGACCCAGTACTTC
cdr3_aa: CASSFSPQETQYF
v_call: TRBV5-1
j_call: TRBJ2-5
d_call: .
clone_size: many

cdr3_nt: TGCGCCAGCAGTGAGTCGGTGGGAGATTTCTCAACTGAAGCTTTCTTT
cdr3_aa: CASSESVGDFSTEAFF
v_call: TRBV10-1
j_call: TRBJ1-1
d_call: .
clone_size: .

cdr3_nt: TGTGCCAGCAGCTTAGGGACAGTCAAAAACATTCAGTACTTC
cdr3_aa: CASSLGTVKNIQYF
v_call: TRBV7-9
j_call: TRBJ2-4
d_call: .
clone_size: .

cdr3_nt: TGTGCCAGCAGGAAGGGGGCGGGAGCTACTCAAAACATTCAGTACTTC
cdr3_aa: CASRKGAGATQNIQYF
v_call: TRBV2
j_call: TRBJ2-4
d_call: .
clone_size: .

cdr3_nt: TGTGCCAGCAGCCCATACAGGGGCAATAATTCACCCCTCCACTTT
cdr3_aa: CASSPYRGNNSPLHF
v_call: TRBV7-9
j_call: TRBJ1-6
d_call: TRBD1
clone_size: .

cdr3_nt: TGCGCCAGCAGCTCTCCCGGGACGGAGGTGAGGAGGGAGCAGTACTTC
cdr3_aa: CASSSPGTEVRREQYF
v_call: TRBV5-1
j_call: TRBJ2-7
d_call: .
clone_size: few

cdr3_nt: TGCAGCGTTGAAGGCCGGGGGCAGGGCTCCTACGAGCAGTACTTC
cdr3_aa: CSVEGRGQGSYEQYF
v_call: TRBV29-1
j_call: TRBJ2-7
d_call: .
clone_size: many

cdr3_nt: TGTGCCAGCACTTACCGGGACACCTTGGGGGAGCAGTTCTTC
cdr3_aa: CASTYRDTLGEQFF
v_call: TRBV12-3/TRBV12-4
j_call: TRBJ2-1
d_call: .
clone_size: .

cdr3_nt: TGTGCCAGCAGTCCAGGACGGTCCCTTTACAATGAGCAGTTCTTC
cdr3_aa: CASSPGRSLYNEQFF
v_call: TRBV6-6
j_call: TRBJ2-1
d_call: .
clone_size: .

cdr3_nt: TGTGCCAGCAGTGAAGCACTCGGGACAGGGCTAGCCAAAAACATTCAGTACTTC
cdr3_aa: CASSEALGTGLAKNIQYF
v_call: TRBV6-1
j_call: TRBJ2-4
d_call: TRBD1
clone_size: few

cdr3_nt: TGCGCCAGCAGCTTCGGTCCAGGGACTAATACCTACAATGAGCAGTTCTTC
cdr3_aa: CASSFGPGTNTYNEQFF
v_call: TRBV5-1
j_call: TRBJ2-1
d_call: TRBD2
clone_size: few

cdr3_nt: TGTGCCTGGAGTGTAAACAGGGTGACTGAAGCTTTCTTT
cdr3_aa: CAWSVNRVTEAFF
v_call: TRBV30
j_call: TRBJ1-1
d_call: .
clone_size: .

cdr3_nt: TGTGCCGGCAGCTTTGGGGGGGGCCCTAACAATGAGCAGTTCTTC
cdr3_aa: CAGSFGGGPNNEQFF
v_call: TRBV7-3
j_call: TRBJ2-1
d_call: .
clone_size: .

cdr3_nt: TGCGCCAGCAGCCCTCGGGTCGGGGGGAACCAAGAGACCCAGTACTTC
cdr3_aa: CASSPRVGGNQETQYF
v_call: TRBV4-1
j_call: TRBJ2-5
d_call: TRBD2
clone_size: .

cdr3_nt: TGTGCCAGCAGCGTAGAATTTAGTGGGACAGACTATGGCTGCACCTTC
cdr3_aa: CASSVEFSGTDYGCTF
v_call: TRBV9
j_call: TRBJ1-2
d_call: TRBD1
clone_size: .

cdr3_nt: TGTGCCGCCAGTTCTTCAGGGGATACGCAGTATTTT
cdr3_aa: CAASSSGDTQYF
v_call: TRBV6-6
j_call: TRBJ2-3
d_call: .
clone_size: few

cdr3_nt: TGCAGCGCCTGGACAGGGAAAACCGGGGAGCGGTTTTTT
cdr3_aa: CSAWTGKTGERFF
v_call: TRBV29-1
j_call: TRBJ2-2
d_call: TRBD1
clone_size: .